This is a list of T cell receptor beta chains from one sample in a study of neurological immune-mediated disorders. Each CDR3 protein is one row after TCRdb ran MiXCR on the 5' RACE reads. The table includes around 53,000 distinct CDR3 sequences, 7% to 10% detected once. The sequencing sample was made of PBMCs. The receptor source for this set is a woman aged 40 to 50 in good health. Both conserved end residues are part of each CDR3. D genes are given only for firm matches. A clone size is listed for some rows: how often the clone was seen (once, few, many), or a class if it is expanded.

16 NA many TRBJ1-4 TRBV4-2 CASSQEGPRSGEKLFF TGTGCCAGCAGCCAAGAGGGCCCGAGGAGTGGAGAAAAACTGTTTTTT
15 NA many TRBJ2-3 TRBV20-1 CSAPKAERPTDTQYF TGCAGTGCTCCCAAGGCGGAGCGGCCCACAGATACGCAGTATTTT
16 TRBD2 many TRBJ2-3 TRBV6-5 CASSYKAGGPGDTQYF TGTGCCAGCAGTTACAAGGCGGGAGGGCCAGGAGATACGCAGTATTTT
14 NA many TRBJ1-5 TRBV7-2 CASRPVNSNQPQHF TGTGCCAGCAGGCCGGTGAATAGCAATCAGCCCCAGCATTTT
15 TRBD1 many TRBJ2-7 TRBV20-1 CSALPPDRASGEQYF TGCAGTGCCCTTCCCCCGGACAGGGCGTCGGGCGAGCAGTACTTC
16 TRBD2 many TRBJ2-3 TRBV4-1 CASSAPFAGGTDTQYF TGCGCCAGCAGCGCCCCTTTCGCGGGGGGCACAGATACGCAGTATTTT
16 NA many TRBJ2-1 TRBV5-6 CASSPVAKSSYNEQFF TGTGCCAGCAGCCCTGTGGCCAAGAGCTCCTACAATGAGCAGTTCTTC
14 TRBD1 many TRBJ2-1 TRBV5-1 CASSLDRGPNEQFF TGCGCCAGCAGCTTGGACAGGGGGCCAAATGAGCAGTTCTTC
17 NA many TRBJ2-1 TRBV4-3 CASSQGPRGALHNEQFF TGCGCCAGCAGCCAAGGTCCCAGGGGAGCCCTTCACAATGAGCAGTTCTTC
14 NA many TRBJ1-1 TRBV29-1 CSAHRDPTNTEAFF TGCAGCGCCCACAGAGATCCCACGAACACTGAAGCTTTCTTT
14 NA many TRBJ1-2 TRBV4-3 CASSPGRSGYGYTF TGCGCCAGCAGCCCAGGACGTTCGGGCTATGGCTACACCTTC
17 TRBD2 many TRBJ2-1 TRBV15 CATSRDQRGSSYNEQFF TGTGCCACCAGCAGAGATCAACGCGGGAGCTCCTACAATGAGCAGTTCTTC
15 NA many TRBJ2-1 TRBV15 CATSREEQTYNEQFF TGTGCCACCAGCAGAGAAGAGCAGACTTACAATGAGCAGTTCTTC
16 NA many TRBJ2-5 TRBV24-1 CATSDPGTSTEETQYF TGTGCCACCAGTGACCCTGGGACCTCCACCGAAGAGACCCAGTACTTC
18 TRBD2 many TRBJ2-6 TRBV4-3 CASSQELAGSSGANVLTF TGCGCCAGCAGCCAAGAATTAGCGGGCTCCTCTGGGGCCAACGTCCTGACTTTC
17 TRBD1 NA TRBJ1-1 TRBV9 CASSVGSAGGTEHGAFF TGTGCCAGCAGCGTAGGTTCGGCAGGGGGAACTGAACACGGAGCTTTCTTT